These 32 T cell receptor beta chains were all obtained from the same sample, sequenced in a study of T-cell reconstitution after alpha-beta-depleted transplantation in children. TCRbeta library preparation incorporated unique molecular identifiers. TCRdb passed the PCR reads through MiXCR, listing each CDR3 protein once. Altogether 450,000 to 600,000 distinct CDR3 sequences are present, about 11% being singletons, with the ten largest covering just over 2%. The sample consisted of PBMCs, taken before TCRalphabeta/CD19-depleted stem cell transplant. The receptor source for this set is a child aged 2-9 years with inherited bone marrow failure, due to receive a stem cell transplant.

This clonotype was seen a handful of times. The V call is TRBV4-3, the J call TRBJ1-4; maybe TRBD1 (5 bases). The V gene's germline CDR1 is LGHNA and CDR2 YSLEER. The V end was cut by 4 bases, the J end by 7 bases, with 10 bases between. The CDR3 extends over 13 amino acids. The CDR3 reads CASSPGYTEKLFF. DNA for the CDR3: TGCGCCAGCAGCCCAGGGTATACTGAAAAACTGTTTTTT.

The chain has TRBV11-2 and TRBJ2-2; D unclear. The V and J ends lost 7 bases and 5 bases respectively, with 17 bases between them. There are 15 residues in the CDR3. Germline V gives CDR1 SGHAT, CDR2 FQNNGV. The CDR3 DNA reads TGTGCCAGCACCATACACGAGGTTCGGACCGGGGAGCTGTTTTTT. It codes for CASTIHEVRTGELFF. The whole variable domain, remainder taken from reference TRBV11-2 and TRBJ2-2, is EAGVAQSPRYKIIEKRQSVAFWCNPISGHATLYWYQQILGQGPKLLIQFQNNGVVDDSQLPKDRFSAERLKGVDSTLKIQPAKLEDSAVYLCASTIHEVRTGELFFGEGSRLTVL.

The table lists this clonotype with many counts. The rearrangement uses TRBV6-2 or TRBV6-3 and TRBJ2-1; tentative D call: TRBD2 (6 bases). This CDR3 is built from 15 residues. Per the germline V gene, CDR1 is MNHEY and CDR2 is SVGEGT. V was shortened by 8 bases and J by 7 bases, with 21 bases between the two germline ends. The CDR3: CASRRRDSPWNEQFF. The CDR3 bases are TGTGCCAGCCGGAGGCGGGACTCCCCTTGGAATGAGCAGTTCTTC.

This clonotype appeared many times. For the CDR3, the DNA is TGTGCCAGCAGTTTAGTTCTGGGGACAGGCACTGTTGGGCAGTACTTC. Protein sequence: CASSLVLGTGTVGQYF. V is TRBV12-3 or TRBV12-4 and J is TRBJ2-7, with TRBD1 matching 8 bases. The CDR3 is 16 residues long. The V gene end was trimmed by 1 base and the J gene end by 9 bases; junction bases not matched to a gene: 14.

There are a few counts of this clonotype. The chain couples TRBV7-2 to TRBJ2-1, with 9 bases identical to TRBD2. The CDR3 loop spans 16 amino acids. The ends lost 3 bases at V and 8 bases at J; junction bases unmatched: 11. Germline V gene lookup returns CDR1 SGHTA and CDR2 FQGNSA. The DNA for the CDR3 is TGTGCCAGCAGCTTTCGGGCGGGAGGGTCTGATTATGAGCAGTTCTTC. Its translation is CASSFRAGGSDYEQFF.

This chain connects TRBV5-6 to TRBJ1-1; no definite D call. This CDR3 region has 15 residues. Germline CDR1 SGHDT, CDR2 YYEEEE. V lost 4 bases and J 4 bases, leaving 17 bases between the germline ends. The chain's CDR3 is CASSGSPGWATEAFF. CDR3 nucleotide sequence: TGTGCCAGCAGCGGGTCACCGGGATGGGCCACTGAAGCTTTCTTT.

Regarding this clonotype: One end of the junction varies from germline; a read error may be responsible. V and J are TRBV12-3 or TRBV12-4 and TRBJ2-3, with D unresolved. The CDR3 totals 13 residues. CDR3 region: CASSLSSRDTQYF. The CDR3 DNA reads TGTGCTAGCAGTTTGAGTTCGCGAGATACGCAGTATTTT.

This clonotype was picked up many times. V is TRBV5-1 and J is TRBJ2-3, with 9 bases aligning to TRBD2. Per the germline V gene, CDR1 is SGHRS and CDR2 is YFSETQ. This CDR3 has 14 residues. V gave up 6 bases and J gave up 3 bases; unmatched junction bases: 5. Here the CDR3 DNA reads TGCGCCAGCACTACGAGCGGGGGGACAGATACGCAGTATTTT. Its protein product is CASTTSGGTDTQYF.

This clonotype has a count of ten or more. The chain employs TRBV7-6 and TRBJ2-1; D uncertain. V was cut by 1 base and J by 0 bases, with 10 bases left in between. This CDR3 is 16 amino acids long. Germline V gene lookup returns CDR1 SGHVS and CDR2 FNYEAQ. CDR3 in DNA: TGTGCCAGCAGCTTAGTTTGGCAGAGCTCCTACAATGAGCAGTTCTTC. Its protein product is CASSLVWQSSYNEQFF.

This clonotype showed up many times. The chain uses TRBV5-1 and TRBJ1-2, with 7 bases lining up with TRBD1. CDR1 and CDR2 from the germline V gene are SGHRS and YFSETQ. This CDR3 contains 18 residues. The junction had 16 bases not matched to a gene; V was cut back by 3 bases and J by 2 bases. The CDR3 DNA sequence: TGCGCCAGCAGCTCACTTGGCGGGGACAGCCCGGGGAACTATGGCTACACCTTC. Its protein product is CASSSLGGDSPGNYGYTF. Full variable domain (missing parts from reference TRBV5-1 and TRBJ1-2): KAGVTQTPRYLIKTRGQQVTLSCSPISGHRSVSWYQQTPGQGLQFLFEYFSETQRNKGNFPGRFSGRQFSNSRSEMNVSTLELGDSALYLCASSSLGGDSPGNYGYTFGSGTRLTVV.

This clonotype has a handful of counts. This chain uses TRBV7-9 with TRBJ2-7; possibly TRBD2 for D (6 bases). The V and J ends lost 2 bases and 3 bases respectively, with 14 bases between them. CDR3 length equals 15 residues. CDR1 is SEHNR, CDR2 FQNEAQ, per germline (reference sequence). In nucleotides, the CDR3 is TGTGCCAGCAGCTTACTCGCGGGACCCATCTACGAGCAGTACTTC. Protein: CASSLLAGPIYEQYF.

Ten or more counts support this clonotype. The CDR3 nucleotides read TGTGCCAGCAGCCTCTCTAGCGCCGCGGAGACCCAGTACTTC. As protein: CASSLSSAAETQYF. V is TRBV7-2 and J is TRBJ2-5; TRBD2 might be the D (6 bases). Trimming removed 5 bases at V and 5 bases at J, with 15 bases between. Germline V gene sequence: CDR1 SGHTA, CDR2 FQGNSA. This CDR3 has 14 residues. The variable domain in full, completed from reference TRBV7-2 and TRBJ2-5, reads GAGVSQSPSNKVTEKGKDVELRCDPISGHTALYWYRQSLGQGLEFLIYFQGNSAPDKSGLPSDRFSAERTGGSVSTLTIQRTQQEDSAVYLCASSLSSAAETQYFGPGTRLLVL.

This clonotype was counted ten times or more. V is TRBV27 and J is TRBJ2-5; 8 positions match TRBD2. Looked up from germline, CDR1 is MNHEY and CDR2 is SMNVEV (reference sequence). The CDR3 sequence is 15 residues long. V shed 2 bases, J shed 4 bases, and the junction held 6 bases outside the gene matches. The CDR3 sequence: CASSLGTSSGETQYF. The CDR3 region has the DNA TGTGCCAGCAGTTTAGGGACTAGTTCGGGAGAGACCCAGTACTTC.

Many counts were recorded for this clonotype. This chain uses TRBV4-3 with TRBJ2-1; 13 bases line up with TRBD2. V was pared by 4 bases and J by 9 bases, with 12 bases of the junction left unmatched. The CDR3 loop spans 17 amino acids. CDR1 and CDR2 (germline): LGHNA, YSLEER. CDR3 nucleotides: TGCGCCAGCAGCCCGCTGGGACTAGCGGGAACAAGGGGTGAGCAGTTCTTC. It yields the protein CASSPLGLAGTRGEQFF.

V is TRBV6-1 and J is TRBJ1-5; no definite D call. The germline V and J ends were trimmed by 5 bases and 4 bases, with 9 bases remaining between them. CDR3 length: 13 amino acids. The germline CDR1 and CDR2 sequences are MNHNS and SASEGT. The CDR3 DNA sequence: TGTGCCAGCAGTACCAGAATTAATCAGCCCCAGCATTTT. It specifies CASSTRINQPQHF.

This clonotype occurred many times. The gene calls are TRBV20-1 and TRBJ1-1, with D perhaps matching TRBD1 (5 bases). This CDR3 is 15 amino acids long. In germline, CDR1 is DFQATT, CDR2 SNEGSKA (reference sequence). With 1 base removed from V and 4 bases from J, the gap between germline ends came to 16 bases. The CDR3 sequence: CSARAPEQVFTEAFF. DNA for the CDR3: TGCAGTGCTAGAGCGCCAGAACAGGTATTCACTGAAGCTTTCTTT.

This clonotype was counted many times. This chain joins TRBV5-1 and TRBJ1-1; the D gene is possibly TRBD1 (6 bases). Germline V lookup: CDR1 SGHRS, CDR2 YFSETQ. Trimming stripped 5 bases from V and 2 bases from J, with 13 bases between. The CDR3 runs to 14 residues. CDR3 loop: CASSPRGHNTEAFF. The CDR3 nucleotides are TGCGCCAGCAGTCCAAGGGGACATAACACTGAAGCTTTCTTT.

In its sample, this clonotype was seen many times. The chain recombines TRBV6-5 with TRBJ1-6; D is uncertain. This CDR3 region has 17 residues. V shed 0 bases and J shed 0 bases, with 9 bases lying between them. From germline, CDR1 is MNHEY and CDR2 SVGAGI. CDR3 coding DNA: TGTGCCAGCAGTTACTCAGCGTTGAGCTCCTATAATTCACCCCTCCACTTT. This translates into CASSYSALSSYNSPLHF.

This clonotype occurred a few times. This rearrangement joins TRBV10-3 to TRBJ2-7; 13 bases are shared with TRBD2. Looked up from germline, CDR1 is ENHRY and CDR2 is SYGVKD. The CDR3 has 14 residues. Trimming cost V 4 bases and J 4 bases; bases outside gene matches: 1. In nucleotides, the CDR3 is TGTGCCATCAGTGGGACTAGCGGGAGATACGAGCAGTACTTC. This encodes CAISGTSGRYEQYF.

V usage is TRBV18 and J usage is TRBJ2-1; possible D gene TRBD2, 6 bases. In germline, CDR1 is KGHSH, CDR2 LQKENI. V was cut by 2 bases and J by 0 bases, with 14 bases left in between. CDR3 size: 17 residues. CDR3 amino acids: CASSPSRRDGSYNEQFF. The CDR3 nucleotides read TGTGCCAGCTCACCATCCCGGCGGGACGGCTCCTACAATGAGCAGTTCTTC.

This clonotype was seen once. Written as DNA, the CDR3 is TGCACCGCGGGAGGGGTGTGGAGCTACACCTTC. Its protein is CTAGGVWSYTF. The chain is built from TRBV29-1 and TRBJ1-2; TRBD1 is a possible D gene (5 bases). Germline CDR1 SQVTM, CDR2 ANQGSEA. The CDR3 contains 11 residues.

The sample holds many counts of this clonotype. J is TRBJ2-1 and V is TRBV27; D is unresolved. The germline V gene has CDR1 MNHEY and CDR2 SMNVEV (reference sequence). The germline V and J ends were trimmed by 5 bases and 0 bases, with 11 bases remaining between them. This CDR3 has 15 residues. The CDR3 loop reads CASSPGMSSYNEQFF. CDR3 in DNA: TGTGCCAGCAGTCCAGGCATGAGCTCCTACAATGAGCAGTTCTTC.

This clonotype occurred many times. J is TRBJ1-4 and V is TRBV10-3, with 7 bases lining up with TRBD1. Germline-derived CDR1 and CDR2 are ENHRY and SYGVKD. V dropped 5 bases and J dropped 3; count of bases not matched to a gene: 3. The CDR3 extends over 14 amino acids. CDR3 sequence: CAISQTGPNEKLFF. The CDR3 coding sequence is TGTGCCATCAGTCAGACAGGGCCTAATGAAAAACTGTTTTTT.

This clonotype was observed many times. This chain links TRBV28 with TRBJ2-2; D is unclear. Germline loops: CDR1 MDHEN, CDR2 SYDVKM. With 8 bases removed from V and 5 bases from J, the gap between germline ends came to 9 bases. This CDR3 comprises 12 residues. CDR3 region: CASRTATGELFF. The CDR3 coding sequence is TGTGCCAGCCGGACCGCTACCGGGGAGCTGTTTTTT.

Many counts were recorded for this clonotype. The V call is TRBV6-2 or TRBV6-3, the J call TRBJ2-1, with 10 positions matching TRBD2. The CDR3 runs 16 residues. The V gene's germline CDR1 is MNHEY and CDR2 SVGEGT. V was pared by 2 bases and J by 3 bases, with 4 bases of the junction left unmatched. CDR3 DNA sequence: TGTGCCAGCAGTTACATCTTAGCGGGAGGCTACAATGAGCAGTTCTTC. It is translated as CASSYILAGGYNEQFF.

This clonotype has ten or more counts. V usage is TRBV9 and J usage is TRBJ2-7; TRBD2 aligns across 11 bases. Losses at the gene ends were 3 bases for V and 2 bases for J; bases not matched to a gene: 4. The germline CDR1 and CDR2 sequences are SGDLS and YYNGEE. The CDR3 covers 15 residues. The CDR3 loop reads CASSAGTSGTYEQYF. The DNA of the CDR3 is TGTGCCAGCAGCGCGGGGACTAGCGGAACCTACGAGCAGTACTTC.

This clonotype was seen a handful of times. J is TRBJ2-2 and V is TRBV5-1; the match to TRBD2 covers 15 bases. The CDR3 length is 19 residues. The V gene's germline CDR1 is SGHRS and CDR2 YFSETQ. Losses at the gene ends were 4 bases for V and 0 bases for J; bases not matched to a gene: 7. CDR3 residues: CASSPRTSGRATNTGELFF. In DNA form, the CDR3 reads TGCGCCAGCAGCCCCCGGACTAGCGGGAGGGCGACGAACACCGGGGAGCTGTTTTTT.

This clonotype was counted a few times. The V gene is TRBV7-2, the J gene TRBJ2-2; 8 bases are shared with TRBD2. V lost 3 bases to trimming and J lost 4 bases; unmatched junction nucleotides: 7. Germline values: CDR1 SGHTA, CDR2 FQGNSA. There are 16 residues in the CDR3. The CDR3, as DNA: TGTGCCAGCAGCTTTTTGGCTAGCGGGCCCACCGGGGAGCTGTTTTTT. This sequence encodes CASSFLASGPTGELFF.

Many counts were recorded for this clonotype. This rearrangement joins TRBV5-1 to TRBJ2-2; the D is unclear. Trimming left V 2 bases short and J 7 bases short, with 6 bases between. There are 12 residues in the CDR3. Germline V CDR1 and CDR2: SGHRS, YFSETQ. The CDR3 DNA is TGCGCCAGCAGCTTCAATAGCGGGGAGCTGTTTTTT. Its protein product is CASSFNSGELFF.

Regarding this clonotype: At one end the junction does not follow the germline gene, possibly because of a read error. The CDR3 here is CASGLQGGNQPQHF. The CDR3, as DNA: TGTGCCAGCGGCTTACAGGGGGGCAATCAGCCCCAGCATTTT. V gene TRBV11-2 combines with J gene TRBJ1-5; 8 nucleotides match TRBD1. The CDR3 length is 14 residues. Germline V gene data show CDR1 as SGHAT and CDR2 as FQNNGV.

This clonotype was found many times. The V gene is TRBV2, the J gene TRBJ2-7; D gene unclear. Between the trimmed V and J ends, which lost 3 bases and 2 bases, there was a span of 11 bases. Germline V gene data show CDR1 as SNHLY and CDR2 as FYNNEI. CDR3 length: 14 amino acids. CDR3 sequence (DNA): TGTGCCAGCAGTGATGGGTCTTCCCCCTACGAGCAGTACTTC. It yields the protein CASSDGSSPYEQYF.

This clonotype appeared once. Just one base apart from a much larger clone, this may be a read error. The chain combines TRBV4-1 with TRBJ1-4, with D possibly matching TRBD1 (5 bases). This CDR3 is 16 amino acids long. The V gene's germline CDR1 is MGHRA and CDR2 YSYEKL. CDR3 coding DNA: TGCGCCAGCAGCCAACTTGTAAACAGGATCAATGAAAAACAGTTTTTT. Protein product: CASSQLVNRINEKQFF.